This T cell receptor beta chain was documented in a study of tumor-infiltrating lymphocytes in primary liver carcinoma (dated by TCRdb to 2016 to 2017). Regarding the complete study: Hepatocellular carcinoma (four) or combined HCC and intrahepatic cholangiocarcinoma (one) was present in the five patients, who were three men and two women aged 30 to 69 years. The five patients had tumors staged T1-T3 N0M0, with maximum diameters ranging from about 4 to 11 cm. Samples yielded roughly 3.5 to 8 million productive TCRbeta reads; read depth did not differ significantly between tissue types. TCRbeta repertoire sequencing, expression microarrays and whole-exome sequencing were combined in the study across five regions of each liver tumor, with adjacent normal tissue and blood also included. TCRbeta repertoire sequencing covered 35 or so specimens from 5 patients: 25 or so tumor regions, 5 adjacent noncancerous liver tissues and 5 peripheral blood samples. Agilent mRNA microarray profiling was performed on the roughly 25 tumor region samples to relate TCRbeta repertoire diversity to the local molecular phenotype. Technical replicate repertoires showed high reproducibility, with mean shared-clone rates approximately 0.87 and correlation coefficients above 0.95. Points the paper makes about the study in general: Only about 8-24% of top clones were present in all five regions of a tumor, suggesting spatial heterogeneity of tumor-infiltrating T cells. With just 4 to 6 patients in the study, the authors point out that the findings should be validated in a larger study. Repertoire overlap was higher between tumor regions (mean roughly 35%) than tumor-adjacent (approximately 17%) or tumor-blood (about 15%) pairs, consistent with antigen-driven expansion. The top 250 clones accounted for a significantly greater share of the repertoire in tumors than in blood (p = 0.039). Because only the TCR beta chain was sequenced and unpaired alpha chains were not captured, true repertoire diversity is likely underestimated. Comparison of CD4+ and CD8+ T cell repertoires was precluded by the use of bulk unsorted samples.

A constant-region primer and ProtoScript II reverse transcriptase were used to reverse-transcribe TCRbeta-specific cDNA from approximately 450 ng total RNA. The TCRbeta libraries were prepared through three rounds of nested multiplex PCR following a slightly modified ARM-PCR procedure. Sample barcodes and Illumina adapters were attached in a final 25-cycle PCR using Deep VentR polymerase. Before sequencing, amplicons between 200 and 500 bp were purified from gel using a QIAquick gel extraction kit. The TCRbeta amplicons were sequenced with 250-bp paired-end reads on an Illumina HiSeq 2500. The authors processed their data as follows. Trimmomatic v0.33 was used to quality-trim the reads, and FLASH v1.2.11 was used to merge paired reads so that full CDR3 sequences could be recovered. V, D and J germline segments were assigned to the rearranged TCRbeta sequences by MiGEC v1.2.1b. Clonotype statistics and Shannon-Wiener diversity indices were computed with VDJtools v1.0.0. To cut down on sampling bias, every analysis after diversity analysis relied on just the 250 most abundant clonotypes from each sample. TCRdb trimmed the raw reads at Q25, called clones with MiXCR and kept productive beta chains. Rows matching on CDR3 protein sequence are summarized as one entry with the most common DNA and genes. TCRdb, not the authors, supplied the V and J calls. This sample lists approximately 92,000 distinct CDR3 sequences; around two thirds were detected once. The ten largest clonotypes hold 9.5% of the sample.

Total RNA and DNA were co-extracted from around 20-30 mg of bulk tissue with the AllPrep DNA/RNA mini kit, without cell sorting. A handful of patients with histopathologically diagnosed primary liver carcinoma underwent surgical resection in China between 2015 and early 2016. At the time of sampling, the patients had chronic HBV infection and had not received any treatment. Five spatially separated regions were sampled per tumor: superior, inferior, left-lateral and right-lateral poles, plus the tumor centre. More than 75% viable tumor cells were found by histology in every tumor sample. Each fresh piece of tumor and adjacent tissue was cut in two, with one half stored in RNAlater at -80 degrees C and the other half sent for histology. This clonotype was observed many times. Its antigen is still unknown. Within one base of it there is no much larger clone, and no base qualities were kept. Sequencing input: liver tumor tissue from sampling region 5. Interpreted using the paper, the cell subset or site label stands for: tumor region T5, tumor centre. The clonotype was recovered from a woman aged 55 to 70 with primary liver carcinoma and hepatitis B virus infection.

In nucleotide form, the sequence is TGTGCCAGCAGTTCTAACCCGGGACAGGGGGAGGAGACCCAGTACTTC. The resulting protein is CASSSNPGQGEETQYF. The receptor chain draws on TRBV12-3 or TRBV12-4 and TRBJ2-5, and TRBD1 matches 11 of the central bases. From the cysteine up to the phenylalanine, the CDR3 has a length of 16 residues. Left in the record is the CDR3 DNA by itself, 48 bases read in frame from the first base. Trimming takes 4 bases off V and 5 bases off J; junction bases not matched to a gene: 9.